One sample yielded the 30 T cell receptor beta chains listed below, sequenced in a study of blood T cell repertoires in COVID-19. Clones were sequenced by immunoSEQ multiplex PCR, and TCRdb holds only the in-frame ones, with some missing. Of roughly 140,000 clones in the sample, 80% to 90% were seen once. The material sequenced was peripheral blood. These receptors all stem from a woman aged 35 to 49 with acute or convalescent COVID-19.

J is TRBJ2-3 and V is TRBV7-3; 12 bases are a match to TRBD2. Unmatched junction bases numbered 3, after V lost 1 base and J lost 1 base. Germline lookup yields CDR1 SGHTA and CDR2 FQGTGA. The CDR3 is 17 amino acids. CDR3 coding DNA: TGTGCCAGCAGCTTAATGAGGACTAGCGGGGGCACAGATACGCAGTATTTT. This codes for CASSLMRTSGGTDTQYF.

The chain joins TRBV3-1 (or the pseudogene TRBV3-2) to TRBJ1-5; D is unclear. CDR3 length: 15 amino acids. Germline loops: CDR1 LGHDT, CDR2 YNNKEL (reference sequence). V lost 1 base and J lost 7, with 14 bases in between. For the CDR3, the DNA is TGTGCCAGCAGCCAAGGAGGGCAAGGGCTCCAGCCCCAGCATTTT. Translated: CASSQGGQGLQPQHF.

The J gene is TRBJ1-5, the V gene TRBV28; 10 bases fit TRBD1. Germline V gives CDR1 MDHEN, CDR2 SYDVKM. Trimming removed 6 bases from V and 5 bases from J; junction bases left unmatched: 4. The CDR3 sequence is 14 residues long. The CDR3 nucleotides read TGTGCCAGCAGCAGGGACAGGGGAGATCAGCCCCAGCATTTT. Its translation: CASSRDRGDQPQHF. Using reference TRBV28 and TRBJ1-5 for the parts outside the CDR3, the full variable domain is DVKVTQSSRYLVKRTGEKVFLECVQDMDHENMFWYRQDPGLGLRLIYFSYDVKMKEKGDIPEGYSVSREKKERFSLILESASTNQTSMYLCASSRDRGDQPQHFGDGTRLSIL.

The CDR3, as DNA: TGTGCCAGCAGCACCGTTTACACAGTTAATAGCAATCAGCCCCAGCATTTT. Encoded protein: CASSTVYTVNSNQPQHF. The rearrangement uses TRBV5-4 and TRBJ1-5; no firm D call. The CDR3 has 17 residues. Germline CDR1 and CDR2: SGHNT and YYREEE (reference sequence). The ends were cut back, 4 bases at V and 0 bases at J, with 17 bases in the middle.

The V gene is TRBV27, the J gene TRBJ1-6; D unresolved. The germline V and J ends were trimmed by 6 bases and 10 bases, with 13 bases remaining between them. Germline-derived CDR1 and CDR2 are MNHEY and SMNVEV (reference sequence). CDR3 size: 13 residues. The CDR3: CASRRVVGSPLHF. The CDR3 bases are TGTGCCAGCAGGAGGGTGGTTGGATCACCCCTCCACTTT.

The chain employs TRBV29-1 and TRBJ2-1; the D is unclear. This CDR3 comprises 10 residues. Germline lookup yields CDR1 SQVTM and CDR2 ANQGSEA. Deletions cut 6 bases from V and 5 bases from J, with 5 bases between. CDR3 sequence reads: CSVTNNEQFF. CDR3 bases: TGCAGCGTAACTAACAATGAGCAGTTCTTC.

The chain combines TRBV7-9 with TRBJ2-7, with 8 bases lining up with TRBD1. CDR1 SEHNR and CDR2 FQNEAQ come from the germline V gene (reference sequence). The CDR3 runs to 14 residues. The V and J ends lost 5 bases and 3 bases, in that order; junction bases with no gene match: 6. The CDR3 coding sequence is TGTGCCAGCAGCGCCGACAGGGGCCGCTACGAGCAGTACTTC. The encoded protein is CASSADRGRYEQYF.

This clone showed up just once. J is TRBJ1-5 and V is TRBV2; D is unclear. This CDR3 is built from 13 residues. V gave up 8 bases and J gave up 9 bases, with 17 bases separating them. CDR1 is SNHLY and CDR2 is FYNNEI in the germline V gene. CDR3 bases: TGTGCCAGCGTTTTGGACGGGGATCTGCCCCAGCATTTT. Protein product: CASVLDGDLPQHF.

The chain links TRBV3-1 (or the pseudogene TRBV3-2) to TRBJ2-7; TRBD2 matches at 11 bases. Germline V gives CDR1 LGHDT, CDR2 YNNKEL (reference sequence). Unmatched junction bases numbered 9, after V lost 4 bases and J lost 4 bases. CDR3 size: 16 residues. The CDR3 protein is CASSRLAGGPTYEQYF. CDR3 nucleotide sequence: TGTGCCAGCAGCCGTTTAGCGGGAGGGCCTACGTACGAGCAGTACTTC.

This clone occurred a few times. This sequence joins TRBV4-1 and TRBJ1-6, with TRBD1 as a possible D gene (6 bases). Germline V gene data show CDR1 as MGHRA and CDR2 as YSYEKL. The CDR3 loop spans 15 amino acids. V lost 4 bases to trimming and J lost 9 bases, with 16 bases between them. CDR3: CASSRETGRGSPLHF. The CDR3 region has the DNA TGCGCCAGCAGCCGAGAAACAGGGCGCGGTTCACCCCTCCACTTT.

The V gene is TRBV28, the J gene TRBJ2-7; the match to TRBD2 covers 10 bases. CDR1 and CDR2 from the germline V gene are MDHEN and SYDVKM. The CDR3 spans 16 residues. V trimming: 2 bases; J trimming: 3 bases; junction bases outside the gene matches: 7. CDR3 sequence reads: CASSLVAGGKNYEQYF. The CDR3 DNA follows: TGTGCCAGCAGTTTAGTAGCGGGGGGAAAGAACTACGAGCAGTACTTC.

V gene TRBV27 combines with J gene TRBJ2-7; 12 positions match TRBD2. Germline V gene sequence: CDR1 MNHEY, CDR2 SMNVEV (reference sequence). V lost 4 bases, J lost 6 bases, and 10 bases stayed unmatched. The CDR3 is 16 amino acids. The CDR3 loop reads CASSSERLAGVGEQYF. As DNA, the CDR3 is TGTGCCAGCAGTTCGGAAAGACTAGCGGGAGTGGGCGAGCAGTACTTC.

The rearrangement links TRBV6-1 to TRBJ2-1; D unresolved. The CDR3 is 12 amino acids. Germline loops: CDR1 MNHNS, CDR2 SASEGT. The germline V and J ends were trimmed by 2 bases and 9 bases, with 8 bases remaining between them. In DNA form, the CDR3 reads TGTGCCAGCAGTGAATGGCAGTTTGAGCAGTTCTTC. This gives the protein CASSEWQFEQFF.

The gene calls are TRBV2 and TRBJ2-1; D is unclear. V dropped 3 bases and J dropped 0 bases, with 9 bases sitting between them. Germline V gene lookup returns CDR1 SNHLY and CDR2 FYNNEI. This CDR3 is 15 amino acids long. The CDR3 reads CASSDFVVSYNEQFF. CDR3 sequence (DNA): TGTGCCAGCAGTGACTTTGTTGTCTCCTACAATGAGCAGTTCTTC. Supplemented by reference TRBV2 and TRBJ2-1, the full variable domain reads EPEVTQTPSHQVTQMGQEVILRCVPISNHLYFYWYRQILGQKVEFLVSFYNNEISEKSEIFDDQFSVERPDGSNFTLKIRSTKLEDSAMYFCASSDFVVSYNEQFFGPGTRLTVL.

Notes on this clone: Different DNA sequences within this sample yield the same CDR3. The chain joins TRBV5-1 to TRBJ2-6; D is perhaps TRBD1 (6 bases). V dropped 0 bases and J dropped 2 bases, with 6 bases sitting between them. CDR3 length equals 15 residues. Per the germline V gene, CDR1 is SGHRS and CDR2 is YFSETQ. The DNA for the CDR3 is TGCGCCAGCAGCTTGGACAGGGCTGGGGCCAACGTCCTGACTTTC. Translation: CASSLDRAGANVLTF.

This clone was observed a single time. The chain carries TRBV7-2 and TRBJ1-4; 7 bases match TRBD1. Trimming took 1 base from V and 3 from J; bases not matched to a gene: 5. This CDR3 comprises 16 residues. Germline-derived CDR1 and CDR2 are SGHTA and FQGNSA. The CDR3 coding sequence is TGTGCCAGCAGCTTAGTCGGGACAGTTCCTAATGAAAAACTGTTTTTT. It encodes CASSLVGTVPNEKLFF.

The chain carries TRBV15 and TRBJ2-1; 12 nucleotides line up with TRBD2. Trimming cost V 5 bases and J 6 bases; bases outside gene matches: 8. Per germline, CDR1 LNHNV and CDR2 YYDKDF (reference sequence). This CDR3 contains 16 residues. In DNA form, the CDR3 reads TGTGCCACCAGCCTGTGGGTGGGACTAGCGGGCAATGAGCAGTTCTTC. Translated, it gives CATSLWVGLAGNEQFF.

V and J are TRBV2 and TRBJ2-2; TRBD1 matches 8 bases. V dropped 3 bases and J dropped 1; count of bases not matched to a gene: 4. This CDR3 is 16 amino acids long. Germline values: CDR1 SNHLY, CDR2 FYNNEI. Here the CDR3 DNA reads TGTGCCAGCAGTGAGGCCGGGACAGGGAACACCGGGGAGCTGTTTTTT. This codes for CASSEAGTGNTGELFF.

The genes are TRBV19 and TRBJ2-1, with 13 positions matching TRBD2. Germline V gene data show CDR1 as LNHDA and CDR2 as SQIVND (reference sequence). This CDR3 region has 18 residues. V lost 9 bases and J lost 0; bases outside the gene matches: 11. CDR3 in DNA: TGTGCCAGCTTTAAAGGGGGACTAGCGGGGAGCTCCTACAATGAGCAGTTCTTC. Residues: CASFKGGLAGSSYNEQFF.

This chain uses TRBV7-9 with TRBJ2-5; the D gene is possibly TRBD1 (5 bases). The CDR3 covers 15 residues. V lost 5 bases, J lost 3 bases, and 16 bases lay in between. Looked up from germline, CDR1 is SEHNR and CDR2 is FQNEAQ (reference sequence). CDR3 region: CASSHGSGQKETQYF. In DNA form, the CDR3 reads TGTGCCAGCAGCCACGGGTCCGGACAAAAAGAGACCCAGTACTTC.

Only one count was recorded for this clone. The J gene is TRBJ2-1, the V gene TRBV27, with TRBD1 matching over 7 bases. V was clipped by 4 bases and J by 7 bases; unmatched bases: 13. Germline lookup yields CDR1 MNHEY and CDR2 SMNVEV (reference sequence). The CDR3 totals 16 residues. The CDR3 DNA reads TGTGCCAGCAGTTACTTCGGACAGGCCGGCCAGAATGAGCAGTTCTTC. Amino acid sequence: CASSYFGQAGQNEQFF.

The chain carries TRBV18 and TRBJ2-1; 7 nucleotides match TRBD2. V lost 2 bases to trimming and J lost 10 bases; unmatched junction nucleotides: 11. The CDR3 has 15 residues. Germline V gives CDR1 KGHSH, CDR2 LQKENI. The CDR3 DNA reads TGTGCCAGCTCACCAGGACTAGAACCGAGCAGGGAGCAGTTCTTC. Encoded protein: CASSPGLEPSREQFF.

V and J are TRBV5-1 and TRBJ2-1; D is possibly TRBD2 (6 bases). V was trimmed by 2 bases and J by 4 bases, leaving 13 bases between them. Germline CDR1 is SGHRS and CDR2 is YFSETQ. The CDR3 is made up of 15 amino acids. CDR3 sequence: CASSFEGGSYNEQFF. The DNA of the CDR3 is TGCGCCAGCAGCTTCGAGGGAGGCTCTTACAATGAGCAGTTCTTC.

The CDR3 loop is CASSPPQRGTKETQYF. The CDR3 DNA reads TGTGCCAGTAGCCCACCCCAGCGGGGGACCAAAGAGACCCAGTACTTC. The chain carries TRBV19 and TRBJ2-5, with 8 bases lining up with TRBD2. The CDR3 consists of 16 residues. The germline V gene has CDR1 LNHDA and CDR2 SQIVND (reference sequence). Unmatched junction bases numbered 12, after V lost 6 bases and J lost 3 bases. The variable domain in full, completed from reference TRBV19 and TRBJ2-5, reads DGGITQSPKYLFRKEGQNVTLSCEQNLNHDAMYWYRQDPGQGLRLIYYSQIVNDFQKGDIAEGYSVSREKKESFPLTVTSAQKNPTAFYLCASSPPQRGTKETQYFGPGTRLLVL.

The CDR3 nucleotides are TGTGCCAGCAGTGAAGGGCAGGGGGTGGTAGATACGCAGTATTTT. This gives the protein CASSEGQGVVDTQYF. The chain employs TRBV2 and TRBJ2-3; 7 bases fit TRBD1. Germline V gene data show CDR1 as SNHLY and CDR2 as FYNNEI. The CDR3 length is 15 residues. The ends lost 1 base at V and 5 bases at J; junction bases unmatched: 6. Filled out from reference TRBV2 and TRBJ2-3, the complete variable domain reads EPEVTQTPSHQVTQMGQEVILRCVPISNHLYFYWYRQILGQKVEFLVSFYNNEISEKSEIFDDQFSVERPDGSNFTLKIRSTKLEDSAMYFCASSEGQGVVDTQYFGPGTRLTVL.

The rearrangement joins TRBV2 to TRBJ2-7, with D unresolved. The CDR3 runs 11 residues. The V gene lost 4 bases and the J gene lost 2 bases, with 3 bases spanning the gap. The germline V gene has CDR1 SNHLY and CDR2 FYNNEI. CDR3 region: CASSAAYEQYF. As DNA, the CDR3 is TGTGCCAGCAGTGCTGCCTACGAGCAGTACTTC.

The rearrangement uses TRBV12-3 or TRBV12-4 and TRBJ1-1, with 7 bases lining up with TRBD1. V dropped 5 bases and J dropped 3; count of bases not matched to a gene: 3. This CDR3 has 13 residues. The CDR3 coding sequence is TGTGCCAGCAGTCCGACAGGGCACACTGAAGCTTTCTTT. Translated: CASSPTGHTEAFF.

This sequence joins TRBV7-9 and TRBJ2-5; 8 positions match TRBD1. This CDR3 has 15 amino acids. V lost 2 bases, J lost 5 bases, and 7 bases stayed unmatched. Germline loops: CDR1 SEHNR, CDR2 FQNEAQ (reference sequence). The CDR3 loop reads CASSLSQGAGETQYF. DNA for the CDR3: TGTGCCAGCAGCTTATCGCAGGGGGCAGGGGAGACCCAGTACTTC.

CDR3 region: CASRVYRGSSEDTQYF. The DNA for the CDR3 is TGTGCCAGCAGGGTTTACAGGGGCTCCTCGGAAGATACGCAGTATTTT. The chain employs TRBV21-1 and TRBJ2-3; TRBD1 was called by the table and not checked on the DNA. TRBV21-1 is given as a pseudogene. The CDR3 contains 16 residues.

This clone has just one count. The rearrangement uses TRBV3-1 (or the pseudogene TRBV3-2) and TRBJ2-2; 7 bases are shared with TRBD1. Germline-derived CDR1 and CDR2 are LGHDT and YNNKEL (reference sequence). The J segment lost 12 bases and the V segment lost 0 bases, leaving 22 bases of the junction unmatched. CDR3 size: 19 residues. The CDR3 sequence is CASSQDLTSGTVRYRQLFF. The CDR3 coding sequence is TGTGCCAGCAGCCAAGATCTGACTTCTGGGACAGTAAGATACCGGCAGCTGTTTTTT.